Listed here are 19 T cell receptor beta chains from one sample, sequenced in a study of regulatory T cells in long-lasting Graves disease. Sequencing libraries for TCR beta were prepared with iRepertoire HTBI primers and Arm-PCR of CDR3 regions. TCRdb used MiXCR to reprocess the multiplex PCR reads, holding one entry per CDR3 protein. Of 250,000 to 300,000 distinct CDR3 sequences in the sample, more than 15% are singletons; the top ten hold around 15%. Time point defined: newly diagnosed GD, antithyroid drugs for less than 3 months. Scientists built the TCR library using RNA that was extracted from PBMCs. These data were also filed under a second study, of T cells in Graves' hyperthyroidism and ophthalmopathy.

This specimen consisted of peripheral blood mononuclear cells (PBMCs), obtained at new diagnosis, from a patient treated with antithyroid drugs. These receptors were collected from a woman aged 30 to 39 with Graves disease.

Many counts were recorded for this clonotype. The CDR3, as DNA: TGTGCCAGCAGCCAATCGGGTAACGAGCAGTACTTC. Translated, it gives CASSQSGNEQYF. This rearrangement joins TRBV3-1 to TRBJ2-7; D remains ambiguous. Germline V gene data show CDR1 as LGHDT and CDR2 as YNNKEL (reference sequence). V gave up 2 bases and J gave up 5 bases, with 7 bases separating them. This CDR3 has 12 residues.

The V and J genes are TRBV20-1 and TRBJ2-5; D is possibly TRBD2 (6 bases). The CDR3 is 13 residues long. Germline loops: CDR1 DFQATT, CDR2 SNEGSKA (reference sequence). Between the trimmed V and J ends, which lost 6 bases and 4 bases, there was a span of 15 bases. CDR3 in DNA: TGCAGTGCCCCGGGGAGGACTCGAGAGACCCAGTACTTC. Amino acid sequence: CSAPGRTRETQYF.

The sample holds a few counts of this clonotype. This chain joins TRBV18 and TRBJ1-5; 9 bases line up with TRBD1. Per germline, CDR1 KGHSH and CDR2 LQKENI. This CDR3 region has 14 residues. Unmatched junction bases numbered 6, after V lost 5 bases and J lost 7 bases. The CDR3 region has the DNA TGTGCCAGCTCAGTCGGGACAGGGCGGCAGCCCCAGCATTTT. It yields the protein CASSVGTGRQPQHF.

Notes on this clonotype: A read error is likely here: a far larger clone is one base away. The chain carries TRBV27 and TRBJ2-1; 9 bases map to TRBD2. Germline V gene data show CDR1 as MNHEY and CDR2 as SMNVEV (reference sequence). The length of the CDR3 is 15 residues. V was pared by 4 bases and J by 13 bases, with 14 bases of the junction left unmatched. CDR3 residues: CASSSPGLALETQFF. The CDR3 DNA reads as TGTGCCAGCAGTTCTCCGGGACTAGCCCTGGAGACCCAGTTCTTC.

J is TRBJ2-3 and V is TRBV28, with 10 bases lining up with TRBD1. Germline CDR1 reads MDHEN; CDR2 reads SYDVKM. With 4 bases clipped from V and 5 bases from J, the junction kept 9 bases outside the gene matches. This CDR3 comprises 16 residues. The CDR3 loop reads CASSYPGQGKQDTQYF. CDR3 sequence (DNA): TGTGCCAGCAGTTATCCGGGACAGGGGAAACAAGATACGCAGTATTTT.

The CDR3 nucleotides are TGTGCCAGCAGCGTCCCTGGCCTCTATGGCTACACCTTC. It yields the protein CASSVPGLYGYTF. The chain recombines TRBV7-2 with TRBJ1-2, with D unclear. The CDR3 spans 13 residues. V lost 5 bases and J 4 bases, leaving 11 bases between the germline ends. Germline CDR1 reads SGHTA; CDR2 reads FQGNSA. Variable domain in full (rest from reference TRBV7-2 and TRBJ1-2): GAGVSQSPSNKVTEKGKDVELRCDPISGHTALYWYRQSLGQGLEFLIYFQGNSAPDKSGLPSDRFSAERTGGSVSTLTIQRTQQEDSAVYLCASSVPGLYGYTFGSGTRLTVV.

This chain uses TRBV6-1 with TRBJ2-3; unclear D gene. V was pared by 5 bases and J by 2 bases, with 8 bases between. The germline V gene has CDR1 MNHNS and CDR2 SASEGT. The CDR3 is 13 residues long. This CDR3 is CASSRYDTDTQYF. For the CDR3, the DNA is TGTGCCAGCAGTCGGTACGACACAGATACGCAGTATTTT.

This clonotype was observed at least ten times. The chain uses TRBV20-1 and TRBJ1-1; 8 bases are shared with TRBD1. V shed 0 bases and J 8 bases; nucleotides not matched to a gene: 5. Germline CDR1 and CDR2: DFQATT and SNEGSKA (reference sequence). The CDR3 consists of 13 residues. CDR3 in amino acids: CSAREDRGSEAFF. The CDR3 DNA is TGCAGTGCTAGAGAAGACAGGGGATCCGAAGCTTTCTTT.

This clonotype was seen many times. V gene TRBV18 combines with J gene TRBJ1-1, with D perhaps TRBD1 (5 bases). V lost 2 bases and J 0 bases, leaving 13 bases between the germline ends. From germline, CDR1 is KGHSH and CDR2 LQKENI. The CDR3 runs 16 residues. CDR3 residues: CASSPMGQTVNTEAFF. CDR3 bases: TGTGCCAGCTCACCAATGGGGCAAACGGTGAACACTGAAGCTTTCTTT.

This clonotype was recorded once. A much larger clone differs from this one at a single base, so this may be a read error. CDR3 nucleotide sequence: TGTGCCAGCAGCTTAGTCTGGGACAGGAGCCAAGAGGCCCAGTACTTC. This gives the protein CASSLVWDRSQEAQYF. V and J are TRBV11-2 and TRBJ2-5; 8 bases agree with TRBD1. CDR1 and CDR2 from the germline V gene are SGHAT and FQNNGV. The CDR3 spans 16 residues.

This clonotype occurred many times. The chain has TRBV12-3 or TRBV12-4 and TRBJ2-3; D call uncertain. The CDR3 has 14 amino acids. CDR3 region: CALSGLEGTDTQYF. As DNA, the CDR3 is TGTGCGCTTTCAGGTCTTGAGGGCACAGATACGCAGTATTTT.

This clonotype was counted ten times or more. V and J are TRBV20-1 and TRBJ2-3; 9 bases agree with TRBD1. Germline assignment: CDR1 DFQATT and CDR2 SNEGSKA (reference sequence). The CDR3 is made up of 14 amino acids. V lost 5 bases and J lost 2; bases outside the gene matches: 5. This CDR3 reads CSARGTGYTDTQYF. The CDR3 nucleotides read TGCAGTGCTCGTGGGACAGGGTACACAGATACGCAGTATTTT.

This clonotype was picked up many times. The rearrangement uses TRBV5-1 and TRBJ1-2; D may be TRBD1 (6 bases). This CDR3 spans 15 amino acids. The germline gives CDR1 SGHRS, CDR2 YFSETQ. The germline V and J ends were trimmed by 0 bases and 2 bases, with 11 bases remaining between them. CDR3 protein: CASSLGPDRNYGYTF. CDR3 nucleotide sequence: TGCGCCAGCAGCTTGGGGCCAGACAGGAACTATGGCTACACCTTC.

This clonotype was counted ten times or more. The CDR3 DNA reads as TGTGCCAGCAGCTCCAGGAATGGACAGGGCCTCGGCTCAGGTACGCAGTATTTT. Amino acid sequence: CASSSRNGQGLGSGTQYF. The rearrangement uses TRBV5-4 and TRBJ2-3, with 8 bases lining up with TRBD1. The CDR3 length is 18 residues. The V gene end was trimmed by 3 bases and the J gene end by 8 bases; junction bases not matched to a gene: 20. The germline gives CDR1 SGHNT, CDR2 YYREEE (reference sequence).

This clonotype was seen repeatedly, ten times or more. The chain employs TRBV7-3 and TRBJ1-1; a possible D gene is TRBD1 (5 bases). The CDR3 is 15 residues long. Germline CDR1 reads SGHTA; CDR2 reads FQGTGA. The V gene lost 1 base and the J gene lost 1 base, with 10 bases spanning the gap. In DNA, the CDR3 is TGTGCCAGCAGCTTAATAGGGGCCACGAACACTGAAGCTTTCTTT. Translation gives CASSLIGATNTEAFF.

There are many counts of this clonotype. V usage is TRBV7-2 and J usage is TRBJ2-4; no clear D gene. V gave up 4 bases and J gave up 6 bases, with 7 bases separating them. The germline CDR1 and CDR2 sequences are SGHTA and FQGNSA. The CDR3 has 12 amino acids. The DNA of the CDR3 is TGTGCCAGCAGCTCGGGCAGAAACATTCAGTACTTC. Encoded protein: CASSSGRNIQYF.

The sample holds a few counts of this clonotype. V and J are TRBV5-6 and TRBJ1-6, with a possible D match to TRBD1 (5 bases). The V end was cut by 4 bases, the J end by 8 bases, with 22 bases between. Germline CDR1 reads SGHDT; CDR2 reads YYEEEE. The CDR3 is made up of 17 amino acids. Here the CDR3 DNA reads TGTGCCAGCAGCCCTCGGACACCTCTTCAAGGGTATTCACCCCTCCACTTT. It codes for CASSPRTPLQGYSPLHF.

This clonotype has ten or more counts. This chain uses TRBV20-1 with TRBJ2-5; 13 bases match TRBD2. The J segment lost 1 base and the V segment lost 5 bases, leaving 4 bases of the junction unmatched. Germline V gives CDR1 DFQATT, CDR2 SNEGSKA (reference sequence). The CDR3 has 15 amino acids. The DNA of the CDR3 is TGCAGTGCTGCGACTAGCGGGGGGTCCCAAGAGACCCAGTACTTC. Its translation: CSAATSGGSQETQYF.

This clonotype was counted only a few times. A read error may be the cause here, since a much bigger clone is one base away. The chain joins TRBV7-9 to TRBJ2-5, with D perhaps given as TRBD1 or TRBD2 (5 bases each). V was pared by 4 bases and J by 4 bases, with 19 bases between. The CDR3 spans 16 residues. Germline CDR1 and CDR2: SEHNR and FQNEAQ (reference sequence). The CDR3 spells CASSSGAQAEGETQYF. The CDR3, as DNA: TGTGCCAGCAGCTCCGGGGCCCAGGCTGAGGGAGAGACCCAGTACTTC.